Listed below are T cell receptor beta chains from one sample, sequenced in a study of PD-1 blockade in classical Hodgkin lymphoma. TCRdb's table, derived via immunoSEQ multiplex PCR, lists solely in-frame clones and lacks some. The sample consists of some 100,000 clones, 80% to 95% of them appearing once. The sample here was peripheral blood mononuclear cells (PBMCs), taken at baseline. These receptor sequences come from a human donor with classical Hodgkin lymphoma. CDR3s include the opening cysteine and the closing phenylalanine or tryptophan. Each record gives: CDR3 protein, V gene, J gene.

CASSGQYQETQYF	TRBV10-1	TRBJ2-5
CASSILGAKNIQYF	TRBV19	TRBJ2-4
CAWDYTDTQYF	TRBV30	TRBJ2-3
CSATPTGGFGEQYF	TRBV29-1	TRBJ2-7
CASEGRTGVNYGYTF	TRBV19	TRBJ1-2
CASSLRGLNQPQHF	TRBV28	TRBJ1-5
CASSCGLVYNEQFF	TRBV5-1	TRBJ2-1
CASSGSGYEQYF	TRBV10-2	TRBJ2-7
CASSKDVGLEQFF	TRBV2	TRBJ2-1
CAIRQAAGASYNEQFF	TRBV10-3	TRBJ2-1
CASRRRDRIPTEAFF	TRBV28	TRBJ1-1
CASSLGSNSYEQYF	TRBV5-1	TRBJ2-7
CSAGQSSTDTQYF	TRBV29-1	TRBJ2-3
CASSKLTSGYEQYF	TRBV6-5	TRBJ2-7
CASSLGSRVYGYTF	TRBV7-2	TRBJ1-2
CASSLLLGPGYEQYF	TRBV28	TRBJ2-7
CASSLGGESNQPQHF	TRBV5-4	TRBJ1-5
CASRVKALNTEAFF	TRBV2	TRBJ1-1
CASSQDGGGISSSYEQYF	TRBV14	TRBJ2-7
CASSPQVILGYTF	TRBV11-2	TRBJ1-2
CSVKTRGQRDEKLFF	TRBV29-1	TRBJ1-4
CATSRDRLSNQPQHF	TRBV15	TRBJ1-5
CASRTGQREVELFF	TRBV6-1	TRBJ1-4
CASSPDGGYSYEQYF	TRBV13	TRBJ2-7
CASSARTALDGTDTQYF	TRBV6-1	TRBJ2-3
CASSPGTGGGETQYF	TRBV28	TRBJ2-5
CASSFYSYEQYF	TRBV28	TRBJ2-7